Listed below are T cell receptor beta chains from one sample, sequenced in a study of neurological immune-mediated disorders. TCRdb reanalysed the 5' RACE reads using MiXCR and keeps one entry per CDR3 protein. The sample contains 25,000 to 30,000 distinct CDR3 sequences, 6.6% of which appear only once. Specimen: PBMCs. The receptor source for this set is a woman in her forties or fifties in good health. The CDR3 runs from the conserved cysteine through the conserved F or W. Each record gives: CDR3 DNA, CDR3 protein, D gene, clone size, V gene, J gene. D genes are given only for firm matches. Clone size is given for some rows only: seen once, a few or many times, or a class if the clone is expanded.

TGCGCCAGCAGCTTGGAAGACAGGGGGCTAACAGATACGCAGTATTTT	CASSLEDRGLTDTQYF	TRBD1	many	TRBV5-1	TRBJ2-3
TGTGCCAGCTCGCCGACGTGGGTTGCGAGGAATGAGCAGTTCTTC	CASSPTWVARNEQFF	NA	many	TRBV18	TRBJ2-1
TGCGCCAGCAGAAAAAACTCAGGGGGCATTCTACTCACTGAAGCTTTCTTT	CASRKNSGGILLTEAFF	TRBD1	many	TRBV5-1	TRBJ1-1
TGCGCCAGCAGCTTGGCTTCGAGCTCCTACAATGAGCAGTTCTTC	CASSLASSSYNEQFF	NA	NA	TRBV5-1	TRBJ2-1
TGTGCCAGCAGCTCGCAGGGTTTTGGCGAAAAACTGTTTTTT	CASSSQGFGEKLFF	NA	many	TRBV5-6	TRBJ1-4
TGCAGTGCTACGACAGGGATGAACTATGGCTACACCTTC	CSATTGMNYGYTF	TRBD1	many	TRBV20-1	TRBJ1-2
TGCAGTGCACACCGGGGGGCGGACTACGAGCAGTACTTC	CSAHRGADYEQYF	NA	many	TRBV20-1	TRBJ2-7
TGTGCCAGTAGTTGGTCTGCGAACACTGAAGCTTTCTTT	CASSWSANTEAFF	NA	medium-sized	TRBV19	TRBJ1-1
TGTGCCAGCACCCCGCCCCGGGGCGAGCAGTACTTC	CASTPPRGEQYF	NA	many	TRBV28	TRBJ2-7
TGTGCCAGCAGTTTTTCGGGGTTAGAGAATCAGCCCCAGCATTTT	CASSFSGLENQPQHF	NA	many	TRBV28	TRBJ1-5
TGCAGTGCTCCTCAGGGGTTTGAGCAGTTCTTC	CSAPQGFEQFF	NA	many	TRBV20-1	TRBJ2-1
TGCAGTGCTAGAACCTGGAGGGGTAGCACAGATACGCAGTATTTT	CSARTWRGSTDTQYF	NA	many	TRBV20-1	TRBJ2-3
TGCGCCAGCAGCCCGGACAGGGCCGTCACTGAAGCTTTCTTT	CASSPDRAVTEAFF	TRBD1	many	TRBV5-1	TRBJ1-1
TGTGCCAGCAGTGATAGGTACAGACAGAATCAGCCCCAGCATTTT	CASSDRYRQNQPQHF	NA	many	TRBV2	TRBJ1-5
TGCAGTGCTTGGGGACTAGCGGGGGGAAGGGGGACGCAGTATTTT	CSAWGLAGGRGTQYF	TRBD2	many	TRBV20-1	TRBJ2-3
TGTGCCAGCAGCTTAGGGGCGGGTGGGAGTTACAATGAGCAGTTCTTC	CASSLGAGGSYNEQFF	NA	many	TRBV7-2	TRBJ2-1
TGTGCCAGCAGCTTATCTGACGGAGCCGCTGGCTACACCTTC	CASSLSDGAAGYTF	NA	many	TRBV5-6	TRBJ1-2
TGTGCCAGTACGGAAGTAGGAGCCCAGGGGCGCAATCAGCCCCAGCATTTT	CASTEVGAQGRNQPQHF	NA	many	TRBV19	TRBJ1-5
TGCAGCGTTGAAGGGGGACTAGGACTCACCGGGGAGCTGTTTTTT	CSVEGGLGLTGELFF	TRBD2	many	TRBV29-1	TRBJ2-2
TGCAGTGCTAGCGGGACAGGGGCAGGAAACACCATATATTTT	CSASGTGAGNTIYF	TRBD1	NA	TRBV20-1	TRBJ1-3